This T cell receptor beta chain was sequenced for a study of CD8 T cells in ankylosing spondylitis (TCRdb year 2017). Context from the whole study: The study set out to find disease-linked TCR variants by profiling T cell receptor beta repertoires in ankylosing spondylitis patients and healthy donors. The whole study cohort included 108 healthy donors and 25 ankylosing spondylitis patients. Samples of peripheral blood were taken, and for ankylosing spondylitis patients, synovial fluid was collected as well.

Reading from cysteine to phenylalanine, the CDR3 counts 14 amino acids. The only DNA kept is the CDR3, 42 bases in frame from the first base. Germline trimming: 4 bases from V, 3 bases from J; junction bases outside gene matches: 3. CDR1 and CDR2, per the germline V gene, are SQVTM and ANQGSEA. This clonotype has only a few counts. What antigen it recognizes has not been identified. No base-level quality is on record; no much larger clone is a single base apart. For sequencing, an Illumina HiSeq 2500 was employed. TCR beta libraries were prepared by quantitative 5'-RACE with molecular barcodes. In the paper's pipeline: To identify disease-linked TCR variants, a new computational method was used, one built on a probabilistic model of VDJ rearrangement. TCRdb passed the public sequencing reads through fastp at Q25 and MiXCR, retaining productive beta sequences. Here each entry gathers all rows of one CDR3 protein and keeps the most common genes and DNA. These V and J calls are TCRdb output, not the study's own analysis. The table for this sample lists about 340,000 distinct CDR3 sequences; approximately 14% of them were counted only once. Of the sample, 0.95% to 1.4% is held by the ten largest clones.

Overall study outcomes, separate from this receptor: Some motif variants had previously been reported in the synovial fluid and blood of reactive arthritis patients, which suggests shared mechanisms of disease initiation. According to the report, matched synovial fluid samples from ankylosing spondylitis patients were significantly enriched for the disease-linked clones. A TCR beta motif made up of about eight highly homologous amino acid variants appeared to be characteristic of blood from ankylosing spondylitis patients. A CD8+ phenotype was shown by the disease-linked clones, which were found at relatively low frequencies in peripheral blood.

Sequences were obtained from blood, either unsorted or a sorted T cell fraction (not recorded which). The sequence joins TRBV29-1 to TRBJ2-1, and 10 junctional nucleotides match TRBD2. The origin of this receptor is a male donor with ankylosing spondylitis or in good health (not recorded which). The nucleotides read TGCAGCGTTGCCAGACTAGCGGGCTACAATGAGCAGTTCTTC. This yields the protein CSVARLAGYNEQFF.